Sequencing of this T cell receptor (beta chain) was carried out in a study of T cell responses to AZD1222 COVID-19 vaccine. Study-level background: Pooled in the analysis were second doses at about 4 or about 12 weeks. Findings and limits, study-wide: Targeting of unmutated variant regions was reportedly seen in nearly half of spike-specific TCRs. Two doses of AZD1222 preceded a rise in Spike-specific TCR breadth and depth.

On this clone: Its cognate antigen is unknown.

Method: immunoSEQ multiplex PCR; TCRdb's copy keeps in-frame clones and lacks some. Altogether some 130,000 clones are present, about 87% being singletons, with the ten largest covering just over 5.5%. The origin of this receptor is an adult in good health. This specimen consisted of peripheral blood, obtained on day 0 of AZD1222 vaccination.

CDR3 bases: TGTGCCTGGAGTTGGACCGGGACCACCTACGAGCAGTACTTC. This codes for CAWSWTGTTYEQYF. V and J are TRBV30 and TRBJ2-7; D tentatively fits TRBD1 or TRBD2 (5 bases each). The CDR3 is made up of 14 amino acids. From germline, CDR1 is GTSNPN and CDR2 SVGIG (reference sequence). Deletions cut 2 bases from V and 2 bases from J, with 13 bases between. The full variable domain, in which reference TRBV30 and TRBJ2-7 provide the parts outside the CDR3, is SQTIHQWPATLVQPVGSPLSLECTVEGTSNPNLYWYRQAAGRGLQLLFYSVGIGQISSEVPQNLSASRPQDRQFILSSKKLLLSDSGFYLCAWSWTGTTYEQYFGPGTRLTVT.